This T cell receptor (beta chain) was captured in a study of identical twins. Study-level results: Rather than following the same donors, the conclusions depended on cross-sectional statistical analysis.

This CDR3 contains 16 residues. V lost 6 bases to trimming and J lost 4 bases, with 20 bases between them. The germline CDR1 and CDR2 sequences are SGHRS and YFSETQ. TCRdb re-analysed the 5' RACE reads in MiXCR, keeping a single row per CDR3 protein. The data contain roughly 770,000 distinct CDR3 sequences, 18% of them singletons. A note on this clonotype: Its antigen remains unidentified.

The same data also went into a second study, on T cells expressing NK-cell markers. According to that study: What restricted sorting to alpha-beta TCR T cells in several experiments was an anti-gamma-delta TCR antibody.

Specimen: PBMCs. This chain connects TRBV5-1 to TRBJ2-1; D not certain. The TCR was taken from a woman between 18 and 29 years old in good health. The CDR3 DNA is TGCGCCAGCACATCGAACCGGGCCTTCGGGTACAATGAGCAGTTCTTC. Its protein product is CASTSNRAFGYNEQFF. The complete variable domain, with remaining parts taken from reference TRBV5-1 and TRBJ2-1, reads KAGVTQTPRYLIKTRGQQVTLSCSPISGHRSVSWYQQTPGQGLQFLFEYFSETQRNKGNFPGRFSGRQFSNSRSEMNVSTLELGDSALYLCASTSNRAFGYNEQFFGPGTRLTVL.